One TCR beta chain is described in this entry. What it recognizes is unknown. V shed 8 bases and J 2 bases; nucleotides not matched to a gene: 13. Germline lookup yields CDR1 SNHLY and CDR2 FYNNEI. The CDR3 consists of 17 residues. The sample originates from a study of shared clonotypes between healthy human individuals. Findings and caveats of the study: Estimated richness values were generally larger in naive subsets than in memory subsets.

The table came from immunoSEQ multiplex PCR; TCRdb's copy has only in-frame clones and leaves some out. The data hold about 380,000 clones, with roughly 96% observed a single time. The chain is built from TRBV2 and TRBJ2-7; 12 nucleotides match TRBD2. This TCR was recovered from a young man in good health. The sequencing input was memory CD8+ T cells sorted from blood. Regarding subset: CD45RO+ cells pooled with CCR7-negative TemRA cells. The CDR3 sequence: CASLPRDRTSGTYEQYF. The DNA of the CDR3 is TGTGCCAGCTTACCCCGGGACAGGACTAGCGGGACCTACGAGCAGTACTTC. Supplemented by reference TRBV2 and TRBJ2-7, the full variable domain reads EPEVTQTPSHQVTQMGQEVILRCVPISNHLYFYWYRQILGQKVEFLVSFYNNEISEKSEIFDDQFSVERPDGSNFTLKIRSTKLEDSAMYFCASLPRDRTSGTYEQYFGPGTRLTVT.